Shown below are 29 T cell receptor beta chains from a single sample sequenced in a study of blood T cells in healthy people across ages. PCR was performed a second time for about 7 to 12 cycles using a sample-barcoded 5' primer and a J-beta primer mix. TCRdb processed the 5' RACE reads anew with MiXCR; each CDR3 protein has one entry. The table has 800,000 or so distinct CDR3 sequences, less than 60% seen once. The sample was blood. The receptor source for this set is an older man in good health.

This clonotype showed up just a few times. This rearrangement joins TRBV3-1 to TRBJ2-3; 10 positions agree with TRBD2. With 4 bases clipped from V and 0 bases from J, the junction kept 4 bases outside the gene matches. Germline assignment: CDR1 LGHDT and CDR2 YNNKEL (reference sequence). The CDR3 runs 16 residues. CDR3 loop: CASSRAGGYSTDTQYF. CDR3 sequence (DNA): TGTGCCAGCAGCCGAGCGGGAGGGTATAGCACAGATACGCAGTATTTT.

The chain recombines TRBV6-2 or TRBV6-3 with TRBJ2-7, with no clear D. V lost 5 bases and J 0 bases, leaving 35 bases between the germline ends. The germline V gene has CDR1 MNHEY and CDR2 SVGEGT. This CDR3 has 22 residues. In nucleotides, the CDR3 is TGTGCCAGCAGTCCTTTCCTCAGTCCGTCTTCGGTCAGTGCGGTAAGCTCCTACGAGCAGTACTTC. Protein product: CASSPFLSPSSVSAVSSYEQYF.

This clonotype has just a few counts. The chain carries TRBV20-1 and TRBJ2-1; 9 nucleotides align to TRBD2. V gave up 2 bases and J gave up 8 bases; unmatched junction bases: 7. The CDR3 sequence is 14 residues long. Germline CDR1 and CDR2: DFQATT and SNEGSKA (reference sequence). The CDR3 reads CSARMPSGIYEQFF. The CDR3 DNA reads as TGCAGTGCTAGAATGCCTAGCGGGATCTATGAGCAGTTCTTC.

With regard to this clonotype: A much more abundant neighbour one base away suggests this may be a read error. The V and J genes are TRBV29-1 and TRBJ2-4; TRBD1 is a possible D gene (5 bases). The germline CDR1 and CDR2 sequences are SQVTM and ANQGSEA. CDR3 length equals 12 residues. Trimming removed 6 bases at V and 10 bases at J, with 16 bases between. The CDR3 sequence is CSVAPYQGIQYF. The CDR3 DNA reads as TGCAGCGTCGCTCCCTATCAGGGAATTCAGTACTTC.

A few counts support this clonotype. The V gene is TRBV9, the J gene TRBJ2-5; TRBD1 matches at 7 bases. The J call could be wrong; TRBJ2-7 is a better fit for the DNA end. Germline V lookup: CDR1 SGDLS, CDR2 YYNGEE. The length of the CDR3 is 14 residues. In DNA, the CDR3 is TGTGCCAGCAGCGGAGAACCGACAGGGCGCGAGCAGTACTTC. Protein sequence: CASSGEPTGREQYF.

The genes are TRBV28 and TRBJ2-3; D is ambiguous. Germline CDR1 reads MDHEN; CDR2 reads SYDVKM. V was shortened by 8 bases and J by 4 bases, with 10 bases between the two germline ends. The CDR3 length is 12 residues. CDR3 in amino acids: CASGPLADTQYF. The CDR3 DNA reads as TGTGCCAGCGGTCCCCTTGCAGATACGCAGTATTTT.

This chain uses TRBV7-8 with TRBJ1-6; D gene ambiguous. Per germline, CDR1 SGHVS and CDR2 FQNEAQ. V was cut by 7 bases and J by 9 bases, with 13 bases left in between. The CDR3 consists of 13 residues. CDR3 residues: CASTLREASPLHF. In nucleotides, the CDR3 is TGTGCCAGCACCCTCCGAGAGGCTTCACCCCTCCACTTT.

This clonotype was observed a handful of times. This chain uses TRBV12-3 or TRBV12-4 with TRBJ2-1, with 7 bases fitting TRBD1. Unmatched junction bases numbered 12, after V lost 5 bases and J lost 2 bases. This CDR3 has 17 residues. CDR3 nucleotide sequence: TGTGCCAGCAGTACCCCCCGGGACAGAGTTCCCTACAATGAGCAGTTCTTC. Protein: CASSTPRDRVPYNEQFF.

The CDR3 reads CAISESTGLLETQYF. The CDR3 DNA follows: TGTGCCATCAGTGAGTCGACGGGACTATTGGAGACCCAGTACTTC. The gene calls are TRBV10-3 and TRBJ2-5, with TRBD2 matching over 7 bases. CDR3 size: 15 residues. Germline CDR1 is ENHRY and CDR2 is SYGVKD. J gave up 5 bases and V 0 bases, and 6 bases lay outside the gene matches.

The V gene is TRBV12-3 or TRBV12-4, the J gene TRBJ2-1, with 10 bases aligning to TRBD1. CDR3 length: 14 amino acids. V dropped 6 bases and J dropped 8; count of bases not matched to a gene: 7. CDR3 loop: CASRYRDRGDEQFF. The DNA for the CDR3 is TGTGCCAGCAGATACCGGGACAGGGGCGATGAGCAGTTCTTC.

CDR3 nucleotide sequence: TGTGCCAGCGGGGAAAGGGCTCCCTATGGCTACACCTTC. It codes for CASGERAPYGYTF. The rearrangement uses TRBV28 and TRBJ1-2, with D unclear. Germline V gene lookup returns CDR1 MDHEN and CDR2 SYDVKM. The germline V and J ends were trimmed by 8 bases and 4 bases, with 14 bases remaining between them. The CDR3 length is 13 residues.

The CDR3 spells CASSTKPRDRRRDTDTQYF. The DNA for the CDR3 is TGTGCCAGCAGCACGAAGCCCCGTGACAGGCGAAGGGACACAGATACGCAGTATTTT. The rearrangement links TRBV21-1 to TRBJ2-3; the tabulated D call, TRBD1, remains unverified against the DNA. TRBV21-1 is listed as a pseudogene. The CDR3 covers 19 residues.

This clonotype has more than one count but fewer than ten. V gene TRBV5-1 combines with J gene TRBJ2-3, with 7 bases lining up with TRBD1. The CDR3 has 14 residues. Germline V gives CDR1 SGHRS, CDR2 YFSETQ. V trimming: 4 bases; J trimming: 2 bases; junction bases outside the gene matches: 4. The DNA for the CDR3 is TGCGCCAGCAGCATGGGACAGATCACAGATACGCAGTATTTT. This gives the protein CASSMGQITDTQYF.

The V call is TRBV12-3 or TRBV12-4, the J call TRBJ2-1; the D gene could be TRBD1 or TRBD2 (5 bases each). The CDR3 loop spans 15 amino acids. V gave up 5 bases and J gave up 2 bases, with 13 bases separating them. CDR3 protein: CASSPREGTYNEQFF. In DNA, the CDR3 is TGTGCCAGCAGTCCCCGTGAGGGGACCTACAATGAGCAGTTCTTC.

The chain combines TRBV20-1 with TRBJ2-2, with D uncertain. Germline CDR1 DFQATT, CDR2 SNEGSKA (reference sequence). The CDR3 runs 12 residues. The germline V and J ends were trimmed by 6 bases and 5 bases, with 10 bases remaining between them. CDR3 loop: CSASRGTGELFF. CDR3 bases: TGCAGTGCATCGCGTGGGACCGGGGAGCTGTTTTTT.

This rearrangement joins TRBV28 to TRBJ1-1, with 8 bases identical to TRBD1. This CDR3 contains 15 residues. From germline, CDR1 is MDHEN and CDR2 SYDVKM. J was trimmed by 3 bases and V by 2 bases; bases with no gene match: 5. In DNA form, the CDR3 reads TGTGCCAGCAGTTTACGCAGGGGGCCAGACACTGAAGCTTTCTTT. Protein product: CASSLRRGPDTEAFF.

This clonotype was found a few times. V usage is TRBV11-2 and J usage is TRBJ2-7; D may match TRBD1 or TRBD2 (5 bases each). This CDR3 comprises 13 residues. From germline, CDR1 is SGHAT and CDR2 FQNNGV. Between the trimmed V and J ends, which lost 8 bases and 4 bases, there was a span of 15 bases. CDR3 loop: CASRGDGPYEQYF. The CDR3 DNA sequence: TGTGCCAGCCGTGGGGACGGGCCGTACGAGCAGTACTTC.

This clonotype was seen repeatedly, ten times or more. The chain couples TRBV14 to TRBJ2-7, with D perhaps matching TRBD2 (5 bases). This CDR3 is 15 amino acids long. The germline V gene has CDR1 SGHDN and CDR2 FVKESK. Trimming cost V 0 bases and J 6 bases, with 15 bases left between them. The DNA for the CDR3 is TGTGCCAGCAGCCAAGACTTAGCGCCTTCCACCGAGCAGTACTTC. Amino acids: CASSQDLAPSTEQYF.

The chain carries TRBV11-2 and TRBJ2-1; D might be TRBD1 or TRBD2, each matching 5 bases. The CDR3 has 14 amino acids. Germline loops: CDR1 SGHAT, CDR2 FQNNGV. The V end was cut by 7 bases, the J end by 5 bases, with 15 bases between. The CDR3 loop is CASTPWGWDNEQFF. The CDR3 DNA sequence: TGTGCCAGCACCCCCTGGGGGTGGGACAATGAGCAGTTCTTC.

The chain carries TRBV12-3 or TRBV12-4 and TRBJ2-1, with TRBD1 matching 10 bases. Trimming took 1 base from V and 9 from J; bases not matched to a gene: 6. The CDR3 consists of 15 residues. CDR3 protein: CASSLVTGGPIEQFF. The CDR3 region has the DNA TGTGCCAGCAGTTTAGTGACAGGGGGCCCCATTGAGCAGTTCTTC.

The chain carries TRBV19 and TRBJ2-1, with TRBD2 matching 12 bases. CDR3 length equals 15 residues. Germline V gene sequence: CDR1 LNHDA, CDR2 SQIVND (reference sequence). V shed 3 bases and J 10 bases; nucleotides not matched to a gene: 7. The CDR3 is CASSITSGRRLEQFF. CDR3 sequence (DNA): TGTGCCAGTAGTATCACTAGCGGGAGGCGTTTAGAGCAGTTCTTC.

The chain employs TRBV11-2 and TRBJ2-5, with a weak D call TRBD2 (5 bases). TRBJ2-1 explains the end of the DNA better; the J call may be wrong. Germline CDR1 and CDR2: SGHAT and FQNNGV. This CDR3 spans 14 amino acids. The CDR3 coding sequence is TGTGCCAGCAGCTCGGACTTCGATGAAGAGACCCAGTTCTTC. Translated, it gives CASSSDFDEETQFF.

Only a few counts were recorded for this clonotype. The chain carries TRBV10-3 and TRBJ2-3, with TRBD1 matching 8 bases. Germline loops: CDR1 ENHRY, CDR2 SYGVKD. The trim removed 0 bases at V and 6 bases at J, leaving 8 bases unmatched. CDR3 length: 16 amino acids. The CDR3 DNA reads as TGTGCCATCAGTGAGTCAGCGCAGGGGGCGCGTGATACGCAGTATTTT. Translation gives CAISESAQGARDTQYF.

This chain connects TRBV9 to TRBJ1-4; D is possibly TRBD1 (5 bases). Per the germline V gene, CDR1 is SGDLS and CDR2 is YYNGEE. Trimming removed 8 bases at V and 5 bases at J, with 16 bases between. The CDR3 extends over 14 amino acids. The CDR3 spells CASSRDGLNEKLFF. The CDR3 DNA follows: TGTGCCAGTTCCCGGGACGGACTAAATGAAAAACTGTTTTTT.

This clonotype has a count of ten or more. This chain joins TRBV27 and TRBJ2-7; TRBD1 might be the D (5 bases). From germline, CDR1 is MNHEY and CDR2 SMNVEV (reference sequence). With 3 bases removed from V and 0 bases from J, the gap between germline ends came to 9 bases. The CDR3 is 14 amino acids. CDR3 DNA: TGTGCCAGCAGTTTGAACAGGCGCTCCTACGAGCAGTACTTC. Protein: CASSLNRRSYEQYF.

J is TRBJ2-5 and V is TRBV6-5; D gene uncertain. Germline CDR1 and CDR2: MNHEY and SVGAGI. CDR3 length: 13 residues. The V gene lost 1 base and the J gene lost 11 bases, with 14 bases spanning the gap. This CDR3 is CASSYYSGDVQYF. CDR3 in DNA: TGTGCCAGCAGTTACTATTCCGGAGACGTGCAGTACTTC.

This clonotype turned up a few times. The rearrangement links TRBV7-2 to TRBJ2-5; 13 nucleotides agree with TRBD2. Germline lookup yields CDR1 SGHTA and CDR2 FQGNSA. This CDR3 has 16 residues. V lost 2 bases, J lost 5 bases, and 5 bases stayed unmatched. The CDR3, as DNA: TGTGCCAGCAGCTTACGACTAGCGGGAGGTCGGGAGACCCAGTACTTC. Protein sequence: CASSLRLAGGRETQYF. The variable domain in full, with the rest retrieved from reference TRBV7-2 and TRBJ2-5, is GAGVSQSPSNKVTEKGKDVELRCDPISGHTALYWYRQSLGQGLEFLIYFQGNSAPDKSGLPSDRFSAERTGGSVSTLTIQRTQQEDSAVYLCASSLRLAGGRETQYFGPGTRLLVL.

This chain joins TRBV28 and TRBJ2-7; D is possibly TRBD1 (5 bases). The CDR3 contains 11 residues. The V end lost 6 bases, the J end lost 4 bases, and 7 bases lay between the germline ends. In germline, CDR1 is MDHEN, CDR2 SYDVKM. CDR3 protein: CASRGQYEQYF. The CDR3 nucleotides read TGTGCCAGCAGGGGGCAATACGAGCAGTACTTC.

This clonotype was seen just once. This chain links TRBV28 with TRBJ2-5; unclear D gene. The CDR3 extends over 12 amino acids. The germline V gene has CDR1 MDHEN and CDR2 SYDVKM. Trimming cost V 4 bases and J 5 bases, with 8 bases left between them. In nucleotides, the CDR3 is TGTGCCAGCAGTTCCGCGTTCGAGACCCAGTACTTC. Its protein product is CASSSAFETQYF.